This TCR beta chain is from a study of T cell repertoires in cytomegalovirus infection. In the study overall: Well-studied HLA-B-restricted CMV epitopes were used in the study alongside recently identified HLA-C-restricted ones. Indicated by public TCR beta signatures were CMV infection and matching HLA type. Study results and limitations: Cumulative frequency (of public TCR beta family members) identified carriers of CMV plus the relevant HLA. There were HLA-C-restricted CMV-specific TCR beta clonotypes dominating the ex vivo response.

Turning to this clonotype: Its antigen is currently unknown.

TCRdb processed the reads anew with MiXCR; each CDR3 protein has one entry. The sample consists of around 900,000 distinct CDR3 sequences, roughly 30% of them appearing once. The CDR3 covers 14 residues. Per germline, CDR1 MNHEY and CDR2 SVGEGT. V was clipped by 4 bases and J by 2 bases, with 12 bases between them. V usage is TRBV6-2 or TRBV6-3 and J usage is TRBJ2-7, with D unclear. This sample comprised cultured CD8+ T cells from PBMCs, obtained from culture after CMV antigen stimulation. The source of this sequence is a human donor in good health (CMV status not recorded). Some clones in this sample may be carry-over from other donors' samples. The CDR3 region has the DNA TGTGCCAGCAGTTTACGTGTTGGGGCCTACGAGCAGTACGTC. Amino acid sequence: CASSLRVGAYEQYV.